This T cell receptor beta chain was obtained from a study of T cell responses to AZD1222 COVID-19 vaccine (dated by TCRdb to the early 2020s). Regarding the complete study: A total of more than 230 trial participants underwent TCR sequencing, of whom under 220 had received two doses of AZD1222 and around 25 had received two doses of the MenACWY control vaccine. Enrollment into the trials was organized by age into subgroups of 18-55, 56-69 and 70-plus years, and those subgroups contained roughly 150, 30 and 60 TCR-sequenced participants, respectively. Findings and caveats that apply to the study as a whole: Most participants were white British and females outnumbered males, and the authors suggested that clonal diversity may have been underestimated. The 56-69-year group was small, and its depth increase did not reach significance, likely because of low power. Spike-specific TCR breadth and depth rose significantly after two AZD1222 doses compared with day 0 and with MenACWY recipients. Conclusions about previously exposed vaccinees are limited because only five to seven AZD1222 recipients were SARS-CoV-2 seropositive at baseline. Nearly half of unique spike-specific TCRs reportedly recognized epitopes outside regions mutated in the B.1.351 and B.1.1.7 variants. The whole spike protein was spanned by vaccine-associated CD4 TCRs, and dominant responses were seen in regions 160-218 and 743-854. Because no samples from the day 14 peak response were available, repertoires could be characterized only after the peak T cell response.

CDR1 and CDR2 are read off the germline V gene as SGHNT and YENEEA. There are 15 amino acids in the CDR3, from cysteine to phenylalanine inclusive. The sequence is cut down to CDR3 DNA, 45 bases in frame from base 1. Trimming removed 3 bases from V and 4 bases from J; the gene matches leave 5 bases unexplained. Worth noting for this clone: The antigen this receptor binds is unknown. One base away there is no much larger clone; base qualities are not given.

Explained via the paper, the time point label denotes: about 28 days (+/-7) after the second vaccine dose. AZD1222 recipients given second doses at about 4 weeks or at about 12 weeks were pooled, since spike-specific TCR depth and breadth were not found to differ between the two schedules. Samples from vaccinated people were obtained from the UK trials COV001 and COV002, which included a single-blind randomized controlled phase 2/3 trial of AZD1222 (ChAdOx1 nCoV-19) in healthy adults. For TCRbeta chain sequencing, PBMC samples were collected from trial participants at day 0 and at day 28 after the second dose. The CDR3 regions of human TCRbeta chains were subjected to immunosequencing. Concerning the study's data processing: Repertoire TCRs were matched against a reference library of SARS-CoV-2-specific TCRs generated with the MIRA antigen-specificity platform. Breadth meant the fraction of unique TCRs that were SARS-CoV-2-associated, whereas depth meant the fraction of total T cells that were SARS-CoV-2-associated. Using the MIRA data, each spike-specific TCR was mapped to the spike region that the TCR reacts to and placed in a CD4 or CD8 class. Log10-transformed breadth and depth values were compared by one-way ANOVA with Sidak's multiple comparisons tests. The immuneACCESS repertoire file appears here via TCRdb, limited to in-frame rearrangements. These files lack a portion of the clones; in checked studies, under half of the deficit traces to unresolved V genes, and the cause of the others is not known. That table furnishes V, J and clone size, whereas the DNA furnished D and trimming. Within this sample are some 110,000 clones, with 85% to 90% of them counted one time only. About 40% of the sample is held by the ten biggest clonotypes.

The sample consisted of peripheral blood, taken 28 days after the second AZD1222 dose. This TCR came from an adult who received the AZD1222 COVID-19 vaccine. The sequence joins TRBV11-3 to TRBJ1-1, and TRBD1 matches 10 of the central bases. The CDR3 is CASSLGQGLGTEAFF. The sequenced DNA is TGTGCCAGCAGCTTGGGACAGGGGTTGGGCACTGAAGCTTTCTTT.